The source of this TCR beta chain is a study of T cell changes during pregnancy in multiple sclerosis. The V end lost 5 bases, the J end lost 9 bases, and 23 bases lay between the germline ends. Germline V gene lookup returns CDR1 MNHEY and CDR2 SVGAGI. This CDR3 is 15 amino acids long. The data were produced by immunoSEQ multiplex PCR, yet TCRdb's version contains in-frame clones alone and is incomplete. This table has 40,000 to 55,000 clones, around 93% appearing once. The source is a female donor with multiple sclerosis, enrolled in a pregnancy study. The specimen comprised CD8+ T cells from peripheral blood mononuclear cells, sampled in the first trimester of pregnancy. This sequence joins TRBV6-5 and TRBJ2-7; D may be TRBD1 (7 bases). The CDR3 loop reads CASSGGSGTVPGQYF. In DNA, the CDR3 is TGTGCCAGCAGTGGAGGGTCCGGGACAGTTCCCGGGCAGTACTTC.